This is a list of T cell receptor beta chains from one sample in a study of cytomegalovirus exposure and HLA in healthy donors. Generated by immunoSEQ multiplex PCR, the TCRdb table keeps only in-frame clones and is missing some. Of 150,000 or so clones detected, roughly 80% appear once; the ten largest clones hold about 13%. What was sequenced was PBMCs. These receptors came from a man in his forties in good health and CMV-seropositive. Each CDR3 is given with its conserved first and last residue. The order of the fields is J gene, clone size, V gene, D gene, CDR3 protein, CDR3 DNA. D genes are given only for firm matches. Where a row states a size, it is once, few, many or the class of an expanded clone; other rows omit it.

j_gene: TRBJ2-1; abundance: .; v_gene: TRBV6-6; d_gene: .; CDR3aa: CASREQPDDNEQFF; CDR3nt: TGTGCCAGCAGAGAACAGCCCGACGACAATGAGCAGTTCTTC
j_gene: TRBJ2-1; abundance: few; v_gene: TRBV4-1; d_gene: TRBD2; CDR3aa: CASSQGATSGYNEQFF; CDR3nt: TGCGCCAGCAGCCAAGGGGCGACTAGCGGGTACAATGAGCAGTTCTTC
j_gene: TRBJ2-7; abundance: .; v_gene: TRBV7-2; d_gene: TRBD1; CDR3aa: CASSSGQGFNEQYF; CDR3nt: TGTGCCAGCAGCTCCGGACAGGGATTTAACGAGCAGTACTTC
j_gene: TRBJ1-1; abundance: .; v_gene: TRBV11-2; d_gene: .; CDR3aa: CASSRPDPQGKDKGAFF; CDR3nt: TGTGCCAGCAGCCGGCCGGATCCCCAGGGGAAAGATAAGGGAGCTTTCTTT
j_gene: TRBJ2-3; abundance: .; v_gene: TRBV4-3; d_gene: .; CDR3aa: CASSQAPRDTQYF; CDR3nt: TGCGCCAGCAGCCAAGCCCCTAGGGATACGCAGTATTTT
j_gene: TRBJ1-4; abundance: .; v_gene: TRBV4-1; d_gene: .; CDR3aa: CASSLPGGGEKLFF; CDR3nt: TGCGCCAGCAGCCTTCCGGGAGGTGGGGAAAAACTGTTTTTT
j_gene: TRBJ2-7; abundance: once; v_gene: TRBV4-1; d_gene: TRBD1; CDR3aa: CASSQLGTGGGYEQYF; CDR3nt: TGCGCCAGCAGCCAGCTCGGGACAGGGGGCGGGTACGAGCAGTACTTC
j_gene: TRBJ2-1; abundance: few; v_gene: TRBV9; d_gene: TRBD1; CDR3aa: CASSVEDRVVYEQFF; CDR3nt: TGTGCCAGCAGCGTAGAGGACAGGGTCGTCTATGAGCAGTTCTTC
j_gene: TRBJ2-1; abundance: .; v_gene: TRBV28; d_gene: .; CDR3aa: CASSSRKGGQIYNEQFF; CDR3nt: TGTGCCAGCAGTTCCAGGAAAGGAGGACAGATCTACAATGAGCAGTTCTTC
j_gene: TRBJ2-7; abundance: .; v_gene: TRBV29-1; d_gene: TRBD2; CDR3aa: CSARLAGLYEQYF; CDR3nt: TGCAGCGCCCGACTAGCGGGACTCTACGAGCAGTACTTC
j_gene: TRBJ2-1; abundance: .; v_gene: TRBV27; d_gene: .; CDR3aa: CASSLQGMNNEQFF; CDR3nt: TGTGCCAGCAGTTTACAGGGGATGAACAATGAGCAGTTCTTC
j_gene: TRBJ2-7; abundance: .; v_gene: TRBV2; d_gene: .; CDR3aa: CASSPSRYEQYF; CDR3nt: TGTGCCAGCAGCCCTAGCCGGTACGAGCAGTACTTC
j_gene: TRBJ2-5; abundance: .; v_gene: TRBV6-5; d_gene: TRBD1; CDR3aa: CASKPGQGMGETQYF; CDR3nt: TGTGCCAGCAAACCGGGACAGGGGATGGGCGAGACCCAGTACTTC
j_gene: TRBJ2-5; abundance: .; v_gene: TRBV4-2; d_gene: TRBD1; CDR3aa: CASSQGSTGGETQYF; CDR3nt: TGTGCCAGCAGCCAAGGGTCGACAGGGGGAGAGACCCAGTACTTC
j_gene: TRBJ2-3; abundance: .; v_gene: TRBV7-9; d_gene: .; CDR3aa: CASSLTGDTQYF; CDR3nt: TGTGCCAGCAGCCTTACGGGAGATACGCAGTATTTT
j_gene: TRBJ2-7; abundance: .; v_gene: TRBV5-6; d_gene: TRBD2; CDR3aa: CASSLVASGKDEQYF; CDR3nt: TGTGCCAGCAGCTTGGTGGCTAGCGGGAAGGACGAGCAGTACTTC
j_gene: TRBJ2-6; abundance: .; v_gene: TRBV7-3; d_gene: .; CDR3aa: CASSPSLGANGLTF; CDR3nt: TGTGCCAGCAGCCCGAGTCTTGGGGCCAACGGCCTGACTTTC
j_gene: TRBJ2-5; abundance: few; v_gene: TRBV2; d_gene: .; CDR3aa: CASSQEEGTLETQYF; CDR3nt: TGTGCCAGCAGTCAAGAAGAGGGGACTCTGGAGACCCAGTACTTC
j_gene: TRBJ2-1; abundance: once; v_gene: TRBV6-5; d_gene: .; CDR3aa: CASRKTGKPYNEQFF; CDR3nt: TGTGCCAGCCGGAAAACAGGAAAACCCTACAATGAGCAGTTCTTC
j_gene: TRBJ2-3; abundance: few; v_gene: TRBV2; d_gene: TRBD2; CDR3aa: CASSLSLAGGTDTQYF; CDR3nt: TGTGCCAGCAGTCTCAGTCTAGCGGGAGGCACAGATACGCAGTATTTT
j_gene: TRBJ1-1; abundance: .; v_gene: TRBV19; d_gene: .; CDR3aa: CASSSPGTEAFF; CDR3nt: TGTGCCAGTAGTAGCCCGGGAACTGAAGCTTTCTTT
j_gene: TRBJ2-4; abundance: .; v_gene: TRBV18; d_gene: .; CDR3aa: CASSPQGVDVQYF; CDR3nt: TGTGCCAGCTCACCCCAGGGTGTGGACGTTCAGTACTTC
j_gene: TRBJ1-2; abundance: few; v_gene: TRBV7-9; d_gene: TRBD1; CDR3aa: CASGVRGQDYGYTF; CDR3nt: TGTGCCAGCGGGGTGAGGGGGCAGGACTATGGCTACACCTTC
j_gene: TRBJ2-1; abundance: once; v_gene: TRBV4-2; d_gene: .; CDR3aa: CASSQDPTQVMRGDNEQFF; CDR3nt: TGTGCCAGCAGCCAAGATCCTACCCAAGTGATGAGAGGTGACAATGAGCAGTTCTTC
j_gene: TRBJ2-1; abundance: .; v_gene: TRBV5-1; d_gene: TRBD2; CDR3aa: CASSAGLAGVKENEQFF; CDR3nt: TGCGCCAGCAGCGCGGGACTAGCGGGAGTAAAGGAAAATGAGCAGTTCTTC
j_gene: TRBJ2-7; abundance: .; v_gene: TRBV21-1; d_gene: .; CDR3aa: CASSEREGRADYEQYF; CDR3nt: TGTGCCAGCAGCGAGCGGGAGGGCCGGGCGGACTACGAGCAGTACTTC
j_gene: TRBJ2-1; abundance: once; v_gene: TRBV15; d_gene: TRBD1; CDR3aa: CATLKSGTGGNEQFF; CDR3nt: TGTGCCACCCTAAAATCCGGGACAGGGGGCAATGAGCAGTTCTTC
j_gene: TRBJ1-3; abundance: few; v_gene: TRBV6-1; d_gene: .; CDR3aa: CASSEGAMGNTIYF; CDR3nt: TGTGCCAGCAGTGAAGGGGCGATGGGAAACACCATATATTTT
j_gene: TRBJ2-2; abundance: once; v_gene: TRBV6-1; d_gene: TRBD2; CDR3aa: CASSLLAGDTGELFF; CDR3nt: TGTGCCAGCAGTCTCCTAGCGGGGGACACCGGGGAGCTGTTTTTT
j_gene: TRBJ2-7; abundance: few; v_gene: TRBV13; d_gene: TRBD2; CDR3aa: CASSSAPRLAGNEQYF; CDR3nt: TGTGCCAGCAGCTCCGCACCCAGACTAGCGGGAAACGAGCAGTACTTC
j_gene: TRBJ1-2; abundance: .; v_gene: TRBV28; d_gene: .; CDR3aa: CASRRDTHLGGYTF; CDR3nt: TGTGCCAGCAGACGGGACACCCATTTAGGGGGCTACACCTTC
j_gene: TRBJ1-5; abundance: .; v_gene: TRBV5-1; d_gene: .; CDR3aa: CASSLAGGNQPQHF; CDR3nt: TGCGCCAGCAGCTTGGCAGGGGGCAATCAGCCCCAGCATTTT
j_gene: TRBJ1-1; abundance: .; v_gene: TRBV4-1; d_gene: TRBD1; CDR3aa: CASSHPWTGGAEAFF; CDR3nt: TGCGCCAGCAGCCACCCATGGACAGGGGGCGCTGAAGCTTTCTTT
j_gene: TRBJ2-1; abundance: .; v_gene: TRBV13; d_gene: TRBD2; CDR3aa: CASSSIPGTSGRVGNEQFF; CDR3nt: TGTGCCAGCAGCTCGATCCCCGGGACTAGCGGGAGGGTAGGGAATGAGCAGTTCTTC
j_gene: TRBJ2-1; abundance: .; v_gene: TRBV9; d_gene: TRBD2; CDR3aa: CASSVAVAGTYNEQFF; CDR3nt: TGTGCCAGCAGCGTAGCTGTAGCGGGGACCTACAATGAGCAGTTCTTC
j_gene: TRBJ2-7; abundance: .; v_gene: TRBV5-4; d_gene: TRBD2; CDR3aa: CASSLAGGSEQYF; CDR3nt: TGTGCCAGCAGCTTGGCGGGGGGTTCCGAGCAGTACTTC
j_gene: TRBJ2-5; abundance: .; v_gene: TRBV5-5; d_gene: TRBD2; CDR3aa: CASSLGGLAGGETQYF; CDR3nt: TGTGCCAGCAGCTTGGGGGGACTAGCGGGAGGAGAGACCCAGTACTTC
j_gene: TRBJ2-2; abundance: .; v_gene: TRBV6-5; d_gene: .; CDR3aa: CASRQIHVAGELFF; CDR3nt: TGTGCCAGCCGCCAGATACACGTCGCTGGGGAGCTGTTTTTT
j_gene: TRBJ2-1; abundance: .; v_gene: TRBV7-8; d_gene: TRBD2; CDR3aa: CASSSRTSGVGYEQFF; CDR3nt: TGTGCCAGCAGCTCCCGGACTAGCGGAGTCGGGTATGAGCAGTTCTTC
j_gene: TRBJ2-7; abundance: few; v_gene: TRBV5-5; d_gene: TRBD1; CDR3aa: CASSPGPAQGAAYEQYF; CDR3nt: TGTGCCAGCAGCCCCGGGCCGGCACAGGGGGCAGCTTACGAGCAGTACTTC
j_gene: TRBJ1-1; abundance: .; v_gene: TRBV6-5; d_gene: .; CDR3aa: CASSGSNRNTEAFF; CDR3nt: TGTGCCAGCAGTGGGTCAAACAGGAACACTGAAGCTTTCTTT
j_gene: TRBJ1-1; abundance: .; v_gene: TRBV28; d_gene: .; CDR3aa: CASSFTGGSTEAFF; CDR3nt: TGTGCCAGCAGTTTTACGGGGGGGTCCACTGAAGCTTTCTTT
j_gene: TRBJ1-2; abundance: .; v_gene: TRBV29-1; d_gene: TRBD1; CDR3aa: CSVGYRGNYGYTF; CDR3nt: TGCAGCGTAGGGTACAGGGGGAACTATGGCTACACCTTC
j_gene: TRBJ2-5; abundance: .; v_gene: TRBV2; d_gene: .; CDR3aa: CASSGVRETQYF; CDR3nt: TGTGCCAGCTCAGGGGTACGGGAGACCCAGTACTTC
j_gene: TRBJ2-7; abundance: few; v_gene: TRBV4-2; d_gene: TRBD2; CDR3aa: CASSQASGEAFSGEQYF; CDR3nt: TGTGCCAGCAGCCAGGCGAGCGGGGAGGCCTTTTCGGGCGAGCAGTACTTC
j_gene: TRBJ2-2; abundance: .; v_gene: TRBV7-2; d_gene: .; CDR3aa: CASSLTGQNTGELFF; CDR3nt: TGTGCCAGCAGCTTAACCGGACAGAACACCGGGGAGCTGTTTTTT
j_gene: TRBJ1-5; abundance: .; v_gene: TRBV6-4; d_gene: TRBD1; CDR3aa: CASSDLRDRRDQPQHF; CDR3nt: TGTGCCAGCAGTGACCTGAGGGACAGAAGGGATCAGCCCCAGCATTTT
j_gene: TRBJ1-1; abundance: .; v_gene: TRBV6-1; d_gene: .; CDR3aa: CASSESWQTEAFF; CDR3nt: TGTGCCAGCAGTGAAAGTTGGCAGACTGAAGCTTTCTTT
j_gene: TRBJ2-1; abundance: .; v_gene: TRBV7-8; d_gene: TRBD2; CDR3aa: CASSSTSGRAVDEQFF; CDR3nt: TGTGCCAGCAGCTCGACTAGCGGGAGGGCCGTCGATGAGCAGTTCTTC
j_gene: TRBJ1-1; abundance: few; v_gene: TRBV7-3; d_gene: .; CDR3aa: CASSLGRTGRTEAFF; CDR3nt: TGTGCCAGCAGCTTAGGGCGCACAGGGCGAACTGAAGCTTTCTTT
j_gene: TRBJ2-3; abundance: .; v_gene: TRBV9; d_gene: TRBD2; CDR3aa: CASSGRRTSGALDTQYF; CDR3nt: TGTGCCAGCAGCGGCCGCCGGACTAGCGGGGCCCTGGATACGCAGTATTTT
j_gene: TRBJ2-7; abundance: .; v_gene: TRBV7-8; d_gene: .; CDR3aa: CASSLRSGPGGLGEQYF; CDR3nt: TGTGCCAGCAGCTTACGGTCAGGCCCAGGGGGGTTGGGCGAGCAGTACTTC
j_gene: TRBJ2-7; abundance: .; v_gene: TRBV10-3; d_gene: .; CDR3aa: CAISSTRLSYEQYF; CDR3nt: TGTGCCATCAGTTCGACAAGGCTATCGTACGAGCAGTACTTC
j_gene: TRBJ1-1; abundance: once; v_gene: TRBV5-1; d_gene: TRBD1; CDR3aa: CASSLAPTGENTEAFF; CDR3nt: TGCGCCAGCAGCTTGGCTCCGACAGGGGAGAACACTGAAGCTTTCTTT
j_gene: TRBJ1-2; abundance: .; v_gene: TRBV28; d_gene: TRBD1; CDR3aa: CASSPHRGGYGYTF; CDR3nt: TGTGCCAGCAGCCCTCACAGGGGGGGCTATGGCTACACCTTC